The 9 T cell receptor beta chains presented below share a single source sample, sequenced in a study of radiation and T cells in renal cell carcinoma. Stated time point: blood 4 weeks post-SBRT, at nephrectomy. Treatment here: 15 Gy SBRT to primary tumor, nephrectomy 4 weeks later. The protocol was immunoSEQ multiplex PCR, while the TCRdb copy is restricted to in-frame clones and leaves out a portion. The repertoire consists of about 73,000 clones, with approximately 87% occurring once and the leading ten covering more than 2%. The source was blood, collected from a patient whose treatment included radiotherapy and nephrectomy. The receptors originated from an older woman with renal cell carcinoma.

This clone is deemed medium-sized. The rearrangement links TRBV5-5 to TRBJ1-1; tentative D call: TRBD1 (5 bases). This CDR3 is 15 amino acids long. The germline CDR1 and CDR2 sequences are SGHKS and YYEKEE (reference sequence). V lost 4 bases, J lost 0 bases, and 13 bases lay in between. In nucleotides, the CDR3 is TGTGCCAGCAGCACAATGGACACAATGAACACTGAAGCTTTCTTT. Translated: CASSTMDTMNTEAFF.

V is TRBV9 and J is TRBJ2-2; D is undetermined. V lost 7 bases, J lost 5 bases, and 15 bases lay in between. Germline CDR1 reads SGDLS; CDR2 reads YYNGEE. This CDR3 comprises 14 residues. The CDR3 DNA follows: TGTGCCAGCGGCCCAGACCCGTCGACCGGGGAGCTGTTTTTT. Its translation is CASGPDPSTGELFF.

The rearrangement joins TRBV19 to TRBJ2-3; the D gene is possibly TRBD2 (7 bases). Trimming left V 6 bases short and J 2 bases short, with 24 bases between. This CDR3 comprises 18 residues. Germline V gene data show CDR1 as LNHDA and CDR2 as SQIVND (reference sequence). The CDR3 protein is CASSVGGALGTSTDTQYF. The DNA of the CDR3 is TGTGCCAGTAGCGTGGGGGGGGCCCTAGGGACTTCCACAGATACGCAGTATTTT.

The gene calls are TRBV5-6 and TRBJ2-1; 7 nucleotides match TRBD1. The CDR3 sequence is 15 residues long. J gave up 4 bases and V 2 bases, and 6 bases lay outside the gene matches. CDR1 SGHDT and CDR2 YYEEEE come from the germline V gene. The CDR3: CASSFYDRAYNEQFF. The CDR3 DNA sequence: TGTGCCAGCAGCTTCTACGACAGGGCATACAATGAGCAGTTCTTC.

The chain has TRBV11-1 and TRBJ1-2; the match to TRBD1 covers 7 bases. Germline CDR1 and CDR2: SGHAT and FQDESV (reference sequence). Germline trimming cut 0 bases from V and 5 bases from J; bases unmatched to any gene: 0. The CDR3 loop spans 13 amino acids. The CDR3 sequence: CASSLATGYGYTF. The DNA for the CDR3 is TGTGCCAGCAGCTTAGCGACAGGGTATGGCTACACCTTC.

This clone was observed a handful of times. The V gene is TRBV14, the J gene TRBJ1-4, with 8 bases that match TRBD1. With V trimmed by 1 base and J by 7 bases, 8 bases remained unmatched. The CDR3 totals 16 residues. Germline V gene sequence: CDR1 SGHDN, CDR2 FVKESK. The CDR3 here is CASSQVLTGDSEKLFF. Here the CDR3 DNA reads TGTGCCAGCAGCCAAGTTTTGACAGGGGATTCTGAAAAACTGTTTTTT.

V and J are TRBV6-1 and TRBJ1-6; the match to TRBD1 covers 7 bases. V lost 10 bases to trimming and J lost 6 bases; unmatched junction nucleotides: 9. This CDR3 spans 14 amino acids. From germline, CDR1 is MNHNS and CDR2 SASEGT. The CDR3, as DNA: TGTGCCACCACAGGGGAATTGTTTAATTCACCCCTCCACTTT. This sequence encodes CATTGELFNSPLHF.

The chain carries TRBV5-4 and TRBJ1-1; D remains unclear. The CDR3 covers 15 residues. Germline loops: CDR1 SGHNT, CDR2 YYREEE (reference sequence). V lost 0 bases to trimming and J lost 0 bases, with 9 bases between them. The CDR3 sequence: CASSLAVTLNTEAFF. The CDR3 DNA reads TGTGCCAGCAGCTTGGCCGTCACTCTGAACACTGAAGCTTTCTTT. The variable domain in full, with the rest retrieved from reference TRBV5-4 and TRBJ1-1, is ETGVTQSPTHLIKTRGQQVTLRCSSQSGHNTVSWYQQALGQGPQFIFQYYREEENGRGNFPPRFSGLQFPNYSSELNVNALELDDSALYLCASSLAVTLNTEAFFGQGTRLTVV.

CDR3 DNA sequence: TGTGCCTGGAGTGTACTAGCGGGGTCAGGGATGCAGTATTTT. It translates to CAWSVLAGSGMQYF. The chain employs TRBV30 and TRBJ2-3; 10 bases match TRBD2. CDR3 length: 14 residues. Per the germline V gene, CDR1 is GTSNPN and CDR2 is SVGIG (reference sequence). Trimming took 0 bases from V and 11 from J; bases not matched to a gene: 8.